The next 25 T cell receptor beta chains were all read from a single sample in a study of neoadjuvant anti-PD-1 for oral cavity cancer. The method was immunoSEQ multiplex PCR; TCRdb's version includes in-frame clones alone and lacks a portion of them. The table has 17,000 or so clones, approximately 70% seen once. Sequencing was performed on PBMCs, taken before nivolumab (anti-PD-1) treatment. All receptors derive from a person between 40 and 85 years old with oral cavity squamous cell carcinoma.

The rearrangement uses TRBV6-5 and TRBJ2-7, with a tentative D call TRBD2 (7 bases). Germline V CDR1 and CDR2: MNHEY, SVGAGI. The CDR3 totals 13 residues. Trimming removed 7 bases at V and 5 bases at J, with 15 bases between. CDR3 nucleotide sequence: TGTGCCAGCACCAATGGCGGGGGCCACGAGCAGTACTTC. It codes for CASTNGGGHEQYF.

This rearrangement joins TRBV7-3 to TRBJ1-1, with no clear D. The germline CDR1 and CDR2 sequences are SGHTA and FQGTGA. The CDR3 extends over 16 amino acids. V lost 1 base to trimming and J lost 7 bases, with 19 bases between them. The CDR3 spells CASSLRRLDTAGEAFF. Here the CDR3 DNA reads TGTGCCAGCAGCTTAAGGAGGCTTGACACGGCAGGTGAAGCTTTCTTT.

The chain joins TRBV6-6 to TRBJ1-2, with D possibly being TRBD1 (5 bases). V was trimmed by 2 bases and J by 3 bases, leaving 7 bases between them. This CDR3 comprises 13 residues. In germline, CDR1 is MNHNY, CDR2 SVGAGI (reference sequence). CDR3 sequence (DNA): TGTGCCAGCAGTTACGGGGGAGACTATGGCTACACCTTC. It yields the protein CASSYGGDYGYTF.

The CDR3 region is CASRMDGYTEAFF. CDR3 sequence (DNA): TGTGCCAGCAGGATGGACGGCTACACTGAAGCTTTCTTT. This sequence joins TRBV2 and TRBJ1-1; no clear D. Trimming took 6 bases from V and 3 from J, leaving 11 bases between them. The CDR3 is 13 residues long. The germline gives CDR1 SNHLY, CDR2 FYNNEI.

J is TRBJ2-6 and V is TRBV6-1, with D maybe TRBD1 (5 bases). CDR3 length: 18 amino acids. V lost 0 bases and J 0 bases, leaving 12 bases between the germline ends. The germline V gene encodes CDR1 MNHNS and CDR2 SASEGT. The CDR3 is CASSEAAGLNSGANVLTF. CDR3 bases: TGTGCCAGCAGTGAAGCAGCAGGGCTTAACTCTGGGGCCAACGTCCTGACTTTC.

CDR3 sequence reads: CASSVRTAQETQYF. For the CDR3, the DNA is TGTGCCAGCAGTGTCAGGACAGCTCAAGAGACCCAGTACTTC. The chain links TRBV6-1 to TRBJ2-5; D is perhaps TRBD1 (6 bases). The length of the CDR3 is 14 residues. V was pared by 4 bases and J by 2 bases, with 11 bases between. Per germline, CDR1 MNHNS and CDR2 SASEGT.

The chain employs TRBV28 and TRBJ2-3, with TRBD2 matching over 14 bases. The CDR3 is made up of 18 amino acids. V was pared by 3 bases and J by 5 bases, with 10 bases of the junction left unmatched. The germline V gene encodes CDR1 MDHEN and CDR2 SYDVKM. This chain's CDR3 is CASSLTSGRDAVKDTQYF. CDR3 bases: TGTGCCAGCAGTTTGACTAGCGGGAGGGATGCGGTAAAAGATACGCAGTATTTT.

This clone was counted a single time. The germline gene is not matched at one end of the junction; a read error may be the cause. V usage is TRBV29-1 and J usage is TRBJ2-2, with 9 bases aligning to TRBD2. Germline lookup yields CDR1 SQVTM and CDR2 ANQGSEA. CDR3 length: 15 residues. The CDR3 bases are TGCAGCCCCGACCTGGTAGCGGGAGTTGAGCGGGGAGCTGTTTTT. Translation gives CSPDLVAGVERGAVF.

V and J are TRBV19 and TRBJ1-2; D remains unclear. Trimming cost V 7 bases and J 0 bases, with 15 bases left between them. This CDR3 has 15 amino acids. The germline V gene encodes CDR1 LNHDA and CDR2 SQIVND (reference sequence). The CDR3 DNA follows: TGTGCCAGTACGATCCTTTCAGGATCTAACTATGGCTACACCTTC. Translating it yields CASTILSGSNYGYTF.

The V call is TRBV6-5, the J call TRBJ2-1; 11 nucleotides align to TRBD2. CDR3 size: 15 residues. The V and J ends lost 5 bases and 8 bases, in that order; junction bases with no gene match: 8. Per germline, CDR1 MNHEY and CDR2 SVGAGI. The CDR3 is CASSPTSGSNYEQFF. Written as DNA, the CDR3 is TGTGCCAGCAGTCCCACTAGCGGGAGTAACTATGAGCAGTTCTTC.

The gene calls are TRBV11-2 and TRBJ2-7; D uncertain. This CDR3 region has 12 residues. Germline lookup yields CDR1 SGHAT and CDR2 FQNNGV. Trimming removed 0 bases from V and 4 bases from J, with 4 bases in between. The CDR3 is CASSLESYEQYF. CDR3 sequence (DNA): TGTGCCAGCAGCTTAGAATCGTACGAGCAGTACTTC.

V and J are TRBV5-1 and TRBJ2-3; 8 bases fit TRBD1. J gave up 5 bases and V 4 bases, and 3 bases lay outside the gene matches. CDR1 is SGHRS and CDR2 is YFSETQ in the germline V gene. The CDR3 extends over 13 amino acids. CDR3: CASSLGQGDTQYF. In DNA form, the CDR3 reads TGCGCCAGCAGCCTAGGACAGGGAGATACGCAGTATTTT.

The chain links TRBV30 to TRBJ1-5; 7 nucleotides line up with TRBD1. With V trimmed by 1 base and J by 2 bases, 8 bases remained unmatched. This CDR3 region has 16 residues. The germline V gene has CDR1 GTSNPN and CDR2 SVGIG (reference sequence). The CDR3 DNA reads as TGTGCCTGGAGTGATCTGACAGGGTTAGGCAATCAGCCCCAGCATTTT. Amino acids: CAWSDLTGLGNQPQHF.

There are a few counts of this clone. This same CDR3 is encoded by further DNA sequences in the sample. The V gene is TRBV5-1, the J gene TRBJ1-1, with unresolved D. The CDR3 has 12 residues. The germline V gene encodes CDR1 SGHRS and CDR2 YFSETQ. Trimming took 4 bases from V and 5 from J, leaving 9 bases between them. The DNA of the CDR3 is TGCGCCAGCAGCCCCCTCGGGACTGAAGCTTTCTTT. It specifies CASSPLGTEAFF.

This clone was picked up a small number of times. V gene TRBV10-3 combines with J gene TRBJ2-7, with a tentative D call TRBD2 (5 bases). The ends were cut back, 6 bases at V and 0 bases at J, with 9 bases in the middle. Germline lookup yields CDR1 ENHRY and CDR2 SYGVKD. The CDR3 runs 13 residues. CDR3 in DNA: TGTGCCATCAGGGACTCGAGCTCCTACGAGCAGTACTTC. It encodes CAIRDSSSYEQYF.

The rearrangement joins TRBV7-9 to TRBJ2-7; maybe TRBD2 (5 bases). This CDR3 spans 13 amino acids. V shed 5 bases and J shed 2 bases, with 10 bases lying between them. Germline V CDR1 and CDR2: SEHNR, FQNEAQ (reference sequence). CDR3 coding DNA: TGTGCCAGCAGCCTCATCGGGACCTACGAGCAGTACTTC. This codes for CASSLIGTYEQYF.

V gene TRBV7-3 combines with J gene TRBJ2-6, with 11 bases matching TRBD1. There are 18 residues in the CDR3. Unmatched junction bases numbered 9, after V lost 6 bases and J lost 2 bases. Germline CDR1 reads SGHTA; CDR2 reads FQGTGA. The CDR3 loop reads CASRSEGQGAAGANVLTF. The CDR3 DNA sequence: TGTGCCAGCAGGTCCGAAGGACAGGGGGCTGCTGGGGCCAACGTCCTGACTTTC.

This rearrangement joins TRBV5-1 to TRBJ1-3; D may be TRBD1 (6 bases). Germline V gene sequence: CDR1 SGHRS, CDR2 YFSETQ. V shed 0 bases and J shed 2 bases, with 9 bases lying between them. The CDR3 spans 15 residues. As DNA, the CDR3 is TGCGCCAGCAGCTTGGAAACAGGGACTGGAAACACCATATATTTT. This codes for CASSLETGTGNTIYF.

V and J are TRBV6-1 and TRBJ2-7, with D unclear. The CDR3 contains 16 residues. Germline values: CDR1 MNHNS, CDR2 SASEGT. V shed 4 bases and J shed 0 bases, with 16 bases lying between them. The CDR3 region is CASSVGRPTSSYEQYF. CDR3 DNA sequence: TGTGCCAGCAGTGTGGGCAGGCCTACGAGCTCCTACGAGCAGTACTTC.

This clone was counted a few times. V is TRBV7-9 and J is TRBJ2-3; 8 positions agree with TRBD1. The CDR3 is 14 residues long. V lost 6 bases, J lost 4 bases, and 6 bases stayed unmatched. Per the germline V gene, CDR1 is SEHNR and CDR2 is FQNEAQ (reference sequence). This chain's CDR3 is CASRPQGAADTQYF. The CDR3 nucleotides are TGTGCCAGCAGACCTCAGGGGGCGGCAGATACGCAGTATTTT. The complete variable domain, with remaining parts taken from reference TRBV7-9 and TRBJ2-3, reads DTGVSQNPRHKITKRGQNVTFRCDPISEHNRLYWYRQTLGQGPEFLTYFQNEAQLEKSRLLSDRFSAERPKGSFSTLEIQRTEQGDSAMYLCASRPQGAADTQYFGPGTRLTVL.

This rearrangement joins TRBV18 to TRBJ2-7; TRBD2 aligns across 11 bases. Germline assignment: CDR1 KGHSH and CDR2 LQKENI. The J segment lost 0 bases and the V segment lost 3 bases, leaving 10 bases of the junction unmatched. The CDR3 sequence is 18 residues long. For the CDR3, the DNA is TGTGCCAGCTCACCTGGGGTAGCGGGAGGGCCCCTCTCCTACGAGCAGTACTTC. Residues: CASSPGVAGGPLSYEQYF.

This rearrangement joins TRBV2 to TRBJ1-2, with D possibly TRBD1 on 6 matching bases. The germline V gene encodes CDR1 SNHLY and CDR2 FYNNEI. CDR3 length equals 13 residues. V lost 6 bases to trimming and J lost 3 bases, with 11 bases between them. CDR3 sequence (DNA): TGTGCCAGCAGCCGGACAGACTACTATGGCTACACCTTC. Translation: CASSRTDYYGYTF.

V and J are TRBV10-1 and TRBJ1-1; no clear D gene. The CDR3 extends over 15 amino acids. V lost 5 bases and J lost 2, with 15 bases in between. The germline V gene encodes CDR1 WNHNN and CDR2 SYGVQD (reference sequence). CDR3 coding DNA: TGCGCCAGCAGTTTTCGAAAAGACCCAAACACTGAAGCTTTCTTT. Translation gives CASSFRKDPNTEAFF.

The chain uses TRBV6-6 and TRBJ1-1; the D is unclear. The CDR3 spans 12 residues. The V end was cut by 7 bases, the J end by 7 bases, with 13 bases between. The V gene's germline CDR1 is MNHNY and CDR2 SVGAGI (reference sequence). CDR3 loop: CASTLPRVEAFF. CDR3 DNA sequence: TGTGCCAGCACTCTCCCCCGGGTTGAAGCTTTCTTT.

This clone was recorded a few times. This sequence joins TRBV21-1 and TRBJ2-1; TRBD2 was called by the table and not checked on the DNA. TRBV21-1 is termed a pseudogene. CDR3 length: 16 amino acids. The CDR3 reads CASSFPPSGPHNEQFF. CDR3 DNA sequence: TGTGCCAGCAGCTTTCCCCCCAGCGGGCCCCACAATGAGCAGTTCTTC.